This TCR beta chain was captured in a study of blood T cells in healthy people across ages (dated by TCRdb to the mid-2010s). Notes on the research overall: Template switching captured roughly one uniquely barcoded TCR beta cDNA molecule per two T cells in model experiments. Using deep sequencing normalized with unique cDNA molecular identifiers, the study measured how TCR beta repertoire diversity changes with age. Donors were grouped into four age groups: young (average approximately 15 years), middle-aged (39), aged (around 60) and long-lived (approximately 81). To avoid experimental bias, donors of different ages were distributed randomly across sequencing lanes. Using the same blood draw, the study looked at two additional independent replicas of 1 million unique cDNA reads for two donors, one aged 18 to 29 and the other aged 80 or older.

The receptor library was made with 5' RACE. TCRdb records Illumina HiSeq 2500 as the sequencer. A second PCR of roughly 7 to 11 cycles was performed with a sample-barcoded 5' primer and a J-beta primer mix. A template-switch 5' adaptor carrying 12 random nucleotides introduced a unique molecular identifier onto each TCR beta cDNA molecule. At least 2.5 million CDR3-containing paired-end reads were obtained from each sample. All of the RNA was converted into first-strand cDNA using the Mint cDNA synthesis kit, with a TRBC-specific oligonucleotide serving as the primer. After uracil-DNA glycosylase treatment, a first 18-cycle PCR used universal primers M1SS and BC2_uni_R on all cDNA. In the authors' own workflow: For normalization, 1 million high-quality reads were randomly selected from each sample, with every read carrying a distinct molecular identifier. Instead of being binned into consensus sequences, reads that shared molecular identifiers were thrown out. MiTCR, with a Q25 quality threshold and the strictest error-elimination algorithm, was used for CDR3 identification, clonotype clustering and error correction. A nonparametric unseen species model using Euler transformation provided a lower-bound estimate of total TCR beta diversity. TCRdb cleaned the public reads at Q25 with fastp, built clones with MiXCR and kept in-frame beta chains. For every CDR3 protein sequence, its rows merge into one entry that carries the most common genes and DNA. The V and J calls were determined by TCRdb, not by the authors. The sample profile shows about 1.8 million distinct CDR3 sequences; about 50% of them were found once. The ten largest make up more than 2% of the sample.

The donors were 40 or so Caucasian individuals from Russia, aged roughly 6 to 90 years, who were systemically healthy. Each donor gave about 9.7 milliliters of peripheral blood, drawn into EDTA-treated Vacutainer tubes. Ficoll-Paque density-gradient centrifugation was used to isolate PBMCs, with at least 7 million obtained per sample. Trizol reagent was used to extract total RNA from the PBMCs, yielding at least 5 micrograms per sample. Naive CD45RAhigh/CD27high T cell percentages were measured by flow cytometry on a PBMC aliquot from every donor. A remark on this clonotype: Its cognate antigen has yet to be identified. No much larger clone is present one base from it, and per-base qualities are unavailable.

CDR1 and CDR2 were assigned from the germline V gene (reference sequence) as LNHNV and YYDKDF. At the junction V is shortened by 0 bases and J by 2 bases; bases outside the gene matches: 4. Counted from cysteine to phenylalanine, this CDR3 has 17 amino acids. Kept here is only the CDR3 DNA, which spans 51 bases and is read in frame from base 1. The paper's findings and limits, for the study overall: The long-lived group showed more naive CD4+ T cells, fewer expanded clones and increased TCR diversity than the aged group, suggesting age selection. Total diversity estimates from one million sequenced T cells were considered lower bounds and underestimates. Donor CMV infection status was unknown, potentially confounding age-related changes in expanded clonotypes. Bulk unsorted PBMC profiling prevented conclusive comparison of naive and antigen-experienced compartments. As age increased, observed TCR beta diversity per million T cells dropped in a roughly linear way, and a significant reduction was already evident by age 40. There was a strong correlation between observed TCR beta diversity and the percentage of naive T cells measured by flow cytometry.

The receptor was isolated from a woman in her 40s in good health. Sequencing was carried out using blood. Recombination connected TRBV15 to TRBJ2-1; TRBD2 lines up with 10 middle nucleotides. CDR3 protein: CATSRDPSGSPYNEQFF. At the DNA level, the sequence is TGTGCCACCAGCAGAGATCCTAGCGGGAGTCCCTACAATGAGCAGTTCTTC.